The entry below describes one T cell receptor beta chain. The same CDR3 can be traced to other DNA sequences in this sample. Germline V gene lookup returns CDR1 MNHEY and CDR2 SVGAGI. The CDR3 runs to 16 residues. Losses at the gene ends were 1 base for V and 3 bases for J; bases not matched to a gene: 9. Measured with immunoSEQ multiplex PCR; TCRdb has only the in-frame clones, and not every one. Of 75,000 to 100,000 clones listed, 70% to 85% are singletons. This entry comes from a study of OX40 agonist ivuxolimab in advanced cancers. The chain couples TRBV6-5 to TRBJ2-7; TRBD1 aligns across 7 bases. The source was CD4+ or CD8+ T cells sorted from blood, collected in a trial of the OX40 agonist ivuxolimab. This receptor was obtained from an adult with an advanced solid tumor such as melanoma, head and neck, liver or kidney cancer. The CDR3 bases are TGTGCCAGCAGTTACTTCCTGGGACAGACAGTCTACGAGCAGTACTTC. Translating gives CASSYFLGQTVYEQYF.